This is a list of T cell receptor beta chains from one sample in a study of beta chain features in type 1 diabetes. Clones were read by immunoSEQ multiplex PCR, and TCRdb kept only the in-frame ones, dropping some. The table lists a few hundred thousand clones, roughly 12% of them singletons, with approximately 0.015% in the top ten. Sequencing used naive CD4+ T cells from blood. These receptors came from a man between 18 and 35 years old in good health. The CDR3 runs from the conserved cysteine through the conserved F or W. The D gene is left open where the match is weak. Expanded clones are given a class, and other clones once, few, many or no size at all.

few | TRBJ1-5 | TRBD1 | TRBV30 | CAWSVQGQLRGNQPQHF | TGTGCCTGGAGTGTACAGGGACAGCTTAGGGGCAATCAGCCCCAGCATTTT
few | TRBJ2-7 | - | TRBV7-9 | CASSIIEQYF | TGTGCCAGCAGCATCATCGAGCAGTACTTC
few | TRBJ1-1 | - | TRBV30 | CAWRPRTGLGTEAFF | TGTGCCTGGAGGCCCCGTACAGGGTTGGGCACTGAAGCTTTCTTT
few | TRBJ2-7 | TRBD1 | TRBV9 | CASSVAPGQGTYEQYF | TGTGCCAGCAGCGTAGCCCCCGGACAGGGGACCTACGAGCAGTACTTC
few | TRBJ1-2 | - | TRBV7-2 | CASSPRSPVYGYTF | TGTGCCAGCAGCCCCCGTTCACCGGTCTATGGCTACACCTTC
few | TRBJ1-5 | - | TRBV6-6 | CASKGLKGRNQPQHF | TGTGCCAGCAAGGGGTTAAAGGGGCGCAATCAGCCCCAGCATTTT
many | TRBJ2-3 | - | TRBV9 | CASSLRYTDTQYF | TGTGCCAGCAGCCTCAGATACACAGATACGCAGTATTTT
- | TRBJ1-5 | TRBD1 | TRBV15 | CATTGDSNQPQHF | TGTGCCACTACAGGGGACAGCAATCAGCCCCAGCATTTT
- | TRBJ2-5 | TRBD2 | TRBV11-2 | CASSLGLAGGDQYF | TGTGCCAGCAGCTTAGGACTAGCGGGAGGTGACCAGTACTTC
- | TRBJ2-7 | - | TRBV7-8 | CASSLEQGRSYEQYF | TGTGCCAGCAGCTTAGAGCAGGGGCGGTCCTACGAGCAGTACTTC
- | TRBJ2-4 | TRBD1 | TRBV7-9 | CASSGTGTGQNIQYF | TGTGCCAGCAGCGGAACCGGGACAGGACAAAACATTCAGTACTTC
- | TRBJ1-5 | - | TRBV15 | CATSRDGRATQPQHF | TGTGCCACCAGCAGAGACGGCAGGGCTACTCAGCCCCAGCATTTT
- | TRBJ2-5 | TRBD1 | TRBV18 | CASSPLTGTGMGKTQYF | TGTGCCAGCTCACCACTCACCGGGACAGGGATGGGAAAGACCCAGTACTTC
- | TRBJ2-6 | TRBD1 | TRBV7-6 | CASSPRGQGDSGANVLTF | TGTGCCAGCAGCCCCCGGGGACAGGGAGACTCTGGGGCCAACGTCCTGACTTTC
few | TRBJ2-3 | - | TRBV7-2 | CASSLRGSTDTQYF | TGTGCCAGCAGCTTACGAGGGAGCACAGATACGCAGTATTTT
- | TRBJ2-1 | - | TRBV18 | CASSRTGEDEQFF | TGTGCCAGCTCACGAACAGGGGAGGACGAGCAGTTCTTC